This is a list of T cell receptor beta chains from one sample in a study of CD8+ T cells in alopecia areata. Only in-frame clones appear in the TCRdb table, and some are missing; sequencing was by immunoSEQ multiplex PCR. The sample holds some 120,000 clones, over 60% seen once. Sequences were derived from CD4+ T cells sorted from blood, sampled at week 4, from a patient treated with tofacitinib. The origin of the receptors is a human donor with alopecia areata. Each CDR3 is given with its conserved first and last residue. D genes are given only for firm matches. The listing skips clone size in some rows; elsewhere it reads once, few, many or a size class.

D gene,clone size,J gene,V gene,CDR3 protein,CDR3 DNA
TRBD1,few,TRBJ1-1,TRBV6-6,CASSARNRGGTEAFF,TGTGCCAGCAGTGCGAGGAACAGGGGTGGCACTGAAGCTTTCTTT
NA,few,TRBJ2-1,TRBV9,CASSVALDSEGNEQFF,TGTGCCAGCAGCGTGGCCCTAGACTCAGAGGGGAATGAGCAGTTCTTC
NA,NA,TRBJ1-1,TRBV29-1,CSVARRNTEAFF,TGCAGCGTTGCCAGGAGGAACACTGAAGCTTTCTTT
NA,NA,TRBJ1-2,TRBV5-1,CASSLSGPDGYTF,TGCGCCAGCAGCTTGTCAGGGCCCGATGGCTACACCTTC
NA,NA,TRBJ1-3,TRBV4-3,CASSHRGGTGNTIYF,TGCGCCAGCAGCCACCGAGGGGGTACTGGAAACACCATATATTTT
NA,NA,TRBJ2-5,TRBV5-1,CASSLEAGAETQYF,TGCGCCAGCAGTCTCGAGGCTGGGGCGGAGACCCAGTACTTC
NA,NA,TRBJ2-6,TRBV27,CASSRESSGANVLTF,TGTGCCAGCAGTCGGGAGAGCTCTGGGGCCAACGTCCTGACTTTC
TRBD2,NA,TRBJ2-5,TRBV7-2,CASAGSSGSQTQYF,TGTGCCAGCGCGGGAAGTAGCGGGAGCCAGACCCAGTACTTC
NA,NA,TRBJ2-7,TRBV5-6,CASSTGLRDYEQYF,TGTGCCAGCAGCACGGGACTTCGAGACTACGAGCAGTACTTC
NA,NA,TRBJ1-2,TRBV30,CARQDGNSNYGYTF,TGTGCCCGCCAAGACGGGAACTCTAACTATGGCTACACCTTC
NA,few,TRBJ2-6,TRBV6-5,CASGRANVLTF,TGTGCCAGCGGTAGGGCCAACGTCCTGACTTTC
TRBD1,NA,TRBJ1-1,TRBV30,CAWSQVLGQGGRAFF,TGTGCCTGGAGTCAAGTACTCGGGCAGGGGGGACGAGCTTTCTTT
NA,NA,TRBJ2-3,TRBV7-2,CASSLQSGLSTDTQYF,TGTGCCAGCAGCTTACAGAGCGGGCTAAGCACAGATACGCAGTATTTT
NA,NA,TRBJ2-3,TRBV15,CATSRDLGRATDTQYF,TGTGCCACCAGCAGAGATCTAGGCAGGGCCACAGATACGCAGTATTTT
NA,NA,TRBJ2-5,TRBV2,CASSEVVIGDAQETQYF,TGTGCCAGCAGTGAAGTAGTAATTGGGGACGCTCAAGAGACCCAGTACTTC
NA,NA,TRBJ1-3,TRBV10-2,CASSGTSGNTIYF,TGCGCCAGCAGCGGGACATCTGGAAACACCATATATTTT
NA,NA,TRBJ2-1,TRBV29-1,CSVEDGRSNYNEQFF,TGCAGCGTTGAAGACGGACGGTCGAACTACAATGAGCAGTTCTTC
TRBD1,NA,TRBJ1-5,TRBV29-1,CSVGQGAGQPQHF,TGCAGCGTGGGACAGGGGGCGGGTCAGCCCCAGCATTTT
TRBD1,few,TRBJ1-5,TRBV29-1,CSVRQGAGQPQHF,TGCAGCGTCAGACAGGGAGCAGGGCAGCCCCAGCATTTT
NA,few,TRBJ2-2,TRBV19,CASSASFVAAGELFF,TGTGCCAGTAGTGCGAGCTTTGTTGCGGCCGGGGAGCTGTTTTTT
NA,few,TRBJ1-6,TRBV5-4,CASSGGFDNSPLHF,TGTGCCAGCAGCGGAGGGTTCGATAATTCACCCCTCCACTTT
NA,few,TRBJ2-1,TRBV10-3,CAISETSTGNEQFF,TGTGCCATCAGTGAGACATCCACGGGCAATGAGCAGTTCTTC
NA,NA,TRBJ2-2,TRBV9,CASSPGDLLTGELFF,TGTGCCAGCAGCCCCGGAGATCTCCTCACCGGGGAGCTGTTTTTT
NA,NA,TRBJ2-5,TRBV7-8,CASSFKETQYF,TGTGCCAGCAGCTTCAAAGAGACCCAGTACTTC
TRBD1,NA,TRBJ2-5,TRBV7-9,CASSYPGQGIGTQYF,TGTGCCAGCAGCTATCCGGGACAGGGGATTGGGACCCAGTACTTC
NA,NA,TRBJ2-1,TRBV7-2,CASSLAIGGNEQFF,TGTGCCAGCAGCTTAGCGATTGGAGGGAATGAGCAGTTCTTC
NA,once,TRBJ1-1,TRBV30,CAWSTTGNTEAFF,TGTGCCTGGAGTACGACAGGGAACACTGAAGCTTTCTTT
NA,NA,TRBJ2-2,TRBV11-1,CASSQGLTLITGELFF,TGTGCCAGCAGTCAAGGACTCACCCTAATTACCGGGGAGCTGTTTTTT
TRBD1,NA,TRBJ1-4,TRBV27,CASSFDRGFGKLFF,TGTGCCAGCAGTTTTGACAGGGGATTTGGAAAACTGTTTTTT
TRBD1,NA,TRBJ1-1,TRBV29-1,CSVEDRRQGDTEAFF,TGCAGCGTTGAAGATAGGAGACAGGGCGACACTGAAGCTTTCTTT
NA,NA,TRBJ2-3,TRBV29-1,CSVEGQGGTAQYF,TGCAGCGTTGAGGGCCAGGGGGGAACTGCGCAGTATTTT
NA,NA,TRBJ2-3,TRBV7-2,CASSWASGTDTQYF,TGTGCCAGCAGCTGGGCTAGCGGCACAGATACGCAGTATTTT
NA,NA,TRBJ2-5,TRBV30,CAWSVSRGETQYF,TGTGCCTGGAGTGTAAGCAGGGGCGAGACCCAGTACTTC
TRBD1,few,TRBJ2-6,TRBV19,CASSMDRASGANVLTF,TGTGCCAGTAGTATGGACAGGGCTTCTGGGGCCAACGTCCTGACTTTC
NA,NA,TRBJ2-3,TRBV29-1,CSVSGGESTDTQYF,TGCAGCGTTTCGGGCGGGGAAAGCACAGATACGCAGTATTTT
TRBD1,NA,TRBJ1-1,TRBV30,CAWSTGQGGTEAFF,TGTGCCTGGAGTACCGGACAGGGGGGGACTGAAGCTTTCTTT
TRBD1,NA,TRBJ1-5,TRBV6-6,CASGDRGYQPQHF,TGTGCCAGTGGGGACAGGGGTTATCAGCCCCAGCATTTT
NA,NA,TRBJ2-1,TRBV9,CASSVGRGEQFF,TGTGCCAGCAGCGTAGGGAGGGGTGAGCAGTTCTTC
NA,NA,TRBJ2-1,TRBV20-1,CSVGDEQFF,TGCAGTGTAGGAGATGAGCAGTTCTTC
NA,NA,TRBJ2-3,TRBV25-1,CASSEYKGGTTRSDTQYF,TGTGCCAGCAGTGAATATAAGGGAGGGACAACACGATCGGATACGCAGTATTTT
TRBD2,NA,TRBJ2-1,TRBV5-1,CASSPGELAGDEQFF,TGCGCCAGCAGCCCCGGAGAACTAGCGGGAGATGAGCAGTTCTTC
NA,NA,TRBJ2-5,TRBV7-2,CASSFALEGPDQYF,TGTGCCAGCAGCTTCGCACTAGAGGGCCCCGACCAGTACTTC
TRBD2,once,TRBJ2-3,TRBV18,CASSPRSGGTDTQYF,TGTGCCAGCTCCCCAAGAAGCGGGGGCACAGATACGCAGTATTTT
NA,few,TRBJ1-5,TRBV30,CAWSGGINQPQHF,TGTGCCTGGAGTGGAGGGATCAATCAGCCCCAGCATTTT
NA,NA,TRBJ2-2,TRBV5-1,CASSLGQNTGELFF,TGCGCCAGCAGCTTGGGACAAAACACCGGGGAGCTGTTTTTT
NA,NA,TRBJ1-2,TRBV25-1,CASSEAGGYTF,TGTGCCAGCAGTGAGGCTGGGGGCTACACCTTC
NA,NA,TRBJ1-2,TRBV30,CAWSVSLQGLYGYTF,TGTGCCTGGAGTGTATCGCTCCAGGGACTCTATGGCTACACCTTC
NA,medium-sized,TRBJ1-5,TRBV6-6,CASSQSRPNQPQHF,TGTGCCAGCAGTCAATCAAGACCCAATCAGCCCCAGCATTTT
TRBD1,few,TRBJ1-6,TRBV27,CASSPQGVSYNSPLHF,TGTGCCAGCAGTCCGCAGGGGGTATCGTATAATTCACCCCTCCACTTT
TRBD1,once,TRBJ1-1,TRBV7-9,CASSLAPGGTEAFF,TGTGCCAGCAGCTTAGCACCAGGGGGAACTGAAGCTTTCTTT
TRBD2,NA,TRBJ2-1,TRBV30,CAWSSGTSGEQFF,TGTGCCTGGAGTAGCGGGACTAGCGGTGAGCAGTTCTTC
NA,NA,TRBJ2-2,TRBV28,CGARATNTGELFF,TGCGGGGCACGGGCTACTAACACCGGGGAGCTGTTTTTT
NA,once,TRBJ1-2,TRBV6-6,CASMRSGVTNYGYTF,TGTGCCAGCATGCGGTCGGGGGTTACTAACTATGGCTACACCTTC
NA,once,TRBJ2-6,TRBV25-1,CASSETGTGANVLTF,TGTGCCAGCAGTGAAACAGGGACTGGGGCCAACGTCCTGACTTTC